This paragraph covers one T cell receptor beta chain sequence. Its specificity is unknown. The sample is drawn from a study of T cell repertoires in cytomegalovirus infection. Study details: HLA-B-restricted CMV epitopes that are well studied were used alongside recently identified HLA-C-restricted ones.

TCRdb redid the calling of the reads with MiXCR, one entry per CDR3 protein. This sample carries about 700,000 distinct CDR3 sequences, around 30% of them seen once, and the ten largest clones take about 20%. General study points: CMV carriers having the relevant HLA were flagged by cumulative public TCR beta family frequency. Across the ex vivo response, the dominant clonotypes were HLA-C-restricted CMV-specific TCR beta clonotypes.

CDR1 and CDR2 (germline): DFQATT, SNEGSKA (reference sequence). This CDR3 region has 14 residues. J gave up 4 bases and V 2 bases, and 2 bases lay outside the gene matches. The TCR originated in a human donor in good health (CMV status not recorded). Some clones in this sample may be carry-over from other donors' samples. The source was cultured PBMCs, collected from culture after CMV antigen stimulation. The gene calls are TRBV20-1 and TRBJ2-3; 11 bases are a match to TRBD2. The CDR3 bases are TGCAGTGCTAGACAACTAGCGGGGGCAGATACGCAGTATTTT. Its translation is CSARQLAGADTQYF.